The 28 T cell receptor beta chains listed next were all sequenced from one sample in a study of cytomegalovirus exposure and HLA in healthy donors. It was with 60 Vbeta and 13 Jbeta primers that the PCR ran. Assay: immunoSEQ multiplex PCR; the TCRdb copy retains only in-frame clones and omits some. There are more than 140,000 clones in the sample; over 60% occur only once, and approximately 2.9% lies in the top ten. The specimen sequenced was PBMCs. The receptors originated from a woman between 25 and 40 years old in good health and CMV-seropositive.

The V gene is TRBV5-4, the J gene TRBJ2-1, with D perhaps matching TRBD2 (6 bases). Germline CDR1 is SGHNT and CDR2 is YYREEE (reference sequence). V lost 3 bases, J lost 0 bases, and 19 bases lay in between. The CDR3 is 18 residues long. The CDR3 protein is CASSSALGGALSYNEQFF. CDR3 DNA sequence: TGTGCCAGCAGCTCCGCTCTTGGAGGGGCCCTCTCCTACAATGAGCAGTTCTTC.

This chain joins TRBV5-1 and TRBJ1-1, with 12 nucleotides matching TRBD1. The J segment lost 7 bases and the V segment lost 2 bases, leaving 6 bases of the junction unmatched. The CDR3 spans 15 residues. Germline V gene sequence: CDR1 SGHRS, CDR2 YFSETQ. The CDR3 protein is CASSFPGQGAFEAFF. The DNA of the CDR3 is TGCGCCAGCAGCTTTCCGGGACAGGGGGCCTTTGAAGCTTTCTTT.

This clone was observed a few times. The chain is built from TRBV19 and TRBJ1-5; D may be TRBD1 (5 bases). Germline V lookup: CDR1 LNHDA, CDR2 SQIVND (reference sequence). The CDR3 loop spans 13 amino acids. Trimming stripped 4 bases from V and 5 bases from J, with 9 bases between. CDR3 loop: CASSTQGDQPQHF. Here the CDR3 DNA reads TGTGCCAGTAGTACCCAGGGTGATCAGCCCCAGCATTTT. Full variable domain (outside the CDR3, taken from reference TRBV19 and TRBJ1-5): DGGITQSPKYLFRKEGQNVTLSCEQNLNHDAMYWYRQDPGQGLRLIYYSQIVNDFQKGDIAEGYSVSREKKESFPLTVTSAQKNPTAFYLCASSTQGDQPQHFGDGTRLSIL.

The gene calls are TRBV5-6 and TRBJ2-5; tentative D call: TRBD2 (6 bases). V was cut by 0 bases and J by 4 bases, with 13 bases left in between. This CDR3 is built from 15 residues. Germline loops: CDR1 SGHDT, CDR2 YYEEEE. The CDR3, as DNA: TGTGCCAGCAGCTTGGTGGGCGGGACGGCAGAGACCCAGTACTTC. Translating gives CASSLVGGTAETQYF.

V is TRBV5-6 and J is TRBJ2-5, with D unclear. The CDR3 consists of 16 residues. Germline V lookup: CDR1 SGHDT, CDR2 YYEEEE. Trimming pared 0 bases from V and 4 bases from J, leaving 16 bases between. CDR3 protein: CASSLAFPQARETQYF. The CDR3 region has the DNA TGTGCCAGCAGCTTGGCATTCCCCCAGGCCCGAGAGACCCAGTACTTC.

This clone was observed a single time. The chain recombines TRBV6-4 with TRBJ1-1; no clear D. Trimming shortened V by 2 bases and J by 9 bases, and 22 bases separated the two germline ends. Germline V gives CDR1 MRHNA, CDR2 SNTAGT. There are 16 residues in the CDR3. The CDR3 here is CASSDLKGGARRKAFF. The CDR3 bases are TGTGCCAGCAGTGACCTTAAAGGCGGCGCGCGGCGGAAAGCTTTCTTT.

CDR3 DNA sequence: TGTGCCAGCAGTTACGCGAGACCAGGGGCGGGAGAGACCCAGTACTTC. This encodes CASSYARPGAGETQYF. The V gene is TRBV6-5, the J gene TRBJ2-5; maybe TRBD1 (6 bases). CDR3 length equals 16 residues. CDR1 is MNHEY and CDR2 is SVGAGI in the germline V gene. Trimming shortened V by 2 bases and J by 4 bases, and 17 bases separated the two germline ends.

The chain combines TRBV6-5 with TRBJ2-1; D is unclear. The CDR3 length is 15 residues. The germline V gene has CDR1 MNHEY and CDR2 SVGAGI. The V gene lost 0 bases and the J gene lost 7 bases, with 13 bases spanning the gap. The CDR3 region is CASSYSVRNDNEQFF. The CDR3 nucleotides read TGTGCCAGCAGTTACTCAGTCAGGAACGATAATGAGCAGTTCTTC.

V is TRBV19 and J is TRBJ1-1, with 7 nucleotides matching TRBD1. Germline CDR1 reads LNHDA; CDR2 reads SQIVND (reference sequence). This CDR3 is built from 14 residues. Trimming removed 4 bases from V and 1 base from J; junction bases left unmatched: 3. The CDR3 sequence is CASSTNRGNTEAFF. The CDR3 DNA reads TGTGCCAGTAGTACGAACAGGGGGAACACTGAAGCTTTCTTT.

In this sample, this clone turned up once. The chain uses TRBV27 and TRBJ2-7, with 9 bases identical to TRBD2. Trimming at V came to 3 bases and at J to 3 bases, leaving 6 bases not matched to a gene. Germline assignment: CDR1 MNHEY and CDR2 SMNVEV (reference sequence). This CDR3 is 15 amino acids long. The CDR3 nucleotides are TGTGCCAGCAGTTTCTGGCGGGAGGGCATCTACGAGCAGTACTTC. Translating it yields CASSFWREGIYEQYF.

A few counts support this clone. V is TRBV10-3 and J is TRBJ2-5; 7 bases align to TRBD1. The closer fit of TRBJ2-7 to the DNA end suggests the J call may be wrong. Per germline, CDR1 ENHRY and CDR2 SYGVKD. The CDR3 is 15 amino acids. The CDR3 coding sequence is TGTGCCATCAAGGGGGCACAGGGGAATCCCTACGAGCAGTACTTC. It encodes CAIKGAQGNPYEQYF.

This chain connects TRBV4-2 to TRBJ2-5, with 9 bases identical to TRBD2. Germline loops: CDR1 LGHNA, CDR2 YNFKEQ. This CDR3 comprises 15 residues. The junction had 9 bases not matched to a gene; V was cut back by 5 bases and J by 5 bases. The CDR3 DNA sequence: TGTGCCAGCAGCGGGCGGGGGGGGACTGGGGAGACCCAGTACTTC. It translates to CASSGRGGTGETQYF.

The chain's CDR3 is CASSLVSGGGNEQFF. The CDR3 DNA sequence: TGTGCCAGCAGCTTGGTGTCAGGGGGCGGGAATGAGCAGTTCTTC. V gene TRBV5-6 combines with J gene TRBJ2-1; 8 positions agree with TRBD1. CDR1 SGHDT and CDR2 YYEEEE come from the germline V gene. With V trimmed by 0 bases and J by 7 bases, 6 bases remained unmatched. CDR3 length: 15 residues.

The chain recombines TRBV5-1 with TRBJ2-2, with D possibly TRBD2 on 5 matching bases. The CDR3 contains 14 residues. V lost 2 bases to trimming and J lost 6 bases, with 11 bases between them. The germline V gene encodes CDR1 SGHRS and CDR2 YFSETQ. CDR3 amino acids: CASSFGGGAGELFF. The CDR3 bases are TGCGCCAGCAGCTTTGGAGGAGGCGCCGGGGAGCTGTTTTTT.

A few counts support this clone. The chain combines TRBV6-5 with TRBJ1-5; D is possibly TRBD1 (5 bases). CDR3 size: 15 residues. Trimming stripped 0 bases from V and 7 bases from J, with 13 bases between. The germline V gene has CDR1 MNHEY and CDR2 SVGAGI. In DNA form, the CDR3 reads TGTGCCAGCAGTTACTCACGAACAGGAGGGCAGCCCCAGCATTTT. Its protein product is CASSYSRTGGQPQHF.

The chain carries TRBV27 and TRBJ1-1; 11 bases are a match to TRBD1. CDR3 length: 15 amino acids. CDR1 is MNHEY and CDR2 is SMNVEV in the germline V gene (reference sequence). J was trimmed by 4 bases and V by 6 bases; bases with no gene match: 7. This CDR3 reads CASSWTGTGGTEAFF. The CDR3 DNA sequence: TGTGCCAGCAGCTGGACCGGGACAGGGGGCACTGAAGCTTTCTTT.

The chain recombines TRBV7-9 with TRBJ1-1; D call uncertain. Trimming took off 5 bases at V and 3 bases at J, with 7 bases between the two ends. Germline CDR1 is SEHNR and CDR2 is FQNEAQ (reference sequence). This CDR3 spans 12 amino acids. DNA of the CDR3: TGTGCCAGCAGCGCGGGGTACACTGAAGCTTTCTTT. Translating it yields CASSAGYTEAFF.

This rearrangement joins TRBV5-6 to TRBJ1-4, with TRBD1 identical over 10 bases. CDR1 is SGHDT and CDR2 is YYEEEE in the germline V gene. This CDR3 is 16 amino acids long. V was pared by 4 bases and J by 6 bases, with 9 bases of the junction left unmatched. CDR3 nucleotide sequence: TGTGCCAGCAGCACACGACAGGGGGCCCCTCATGAAAAACTGTTTTTT. Amino acids: CASSTRQGAPHEKLFF. Full variable domain (rest looked up from reference TRBV5-6 and TRBJ1-4): DAGVTQSPTHLIKTRGQQVTLRCSPKSGHDTVSWYQQALGQGPQFIFQYYEEEERQRGNFPDRFSGHQFPNYSSELNVNALLLGDSALYLCASSTRQGAPHEKLFFGSGTQLSVL.

The chain combines TRBV27 with TRBJ1-4; a weak D match, TRBD1 (6 bases). The V end was cut by 5 bases, the J end by 4 bases, with 11 bases between. CDR3 length: 14 residues. Looked up from germline, CDR1 is MNHEY and CDR2 is SMNVEV (reference sequence). The CDR3 sequence is CASSDGQLNEKLFF. CDR3 DNA sequence: TGTGCCAGCAGTGACGGACAGCTTAATGAAAAACTGTTTTTT.

The gene calls are TRBV29-1 and TRBJ1-1, with D tentatively TRBD1 (6 bases). In germline, CDR1 is SQVTM, CDR2 ANQGSEA. Trimming cost V 7 bases and J 4 bases, with 16 bases left between them. CDR3 length equals 13 residues. DNA for the CDR3: TGCAGCGGCAGAGGGGGGGAAGTCACTGAAGCTTTCTTT. Protein sequence: CSGRGGEVTEAFF.

In nucleotides, the CDR3 is TGTGCCAGCAGGGGGCAGGTCCAACACGCAACTAATGAAAAACTGTTTTTT. Its protein is CASRGQVQHATNEKLFF. The chain recombines TRBV2 with TRBJ1-4, with D tentatively TRBD1 (5 bases). This CDR3 contains 17 residues. Germline loops: CDR1 SNHLY, CDR2 FYNNEI. V lost 6 bases and J lost 0, with 17 bases in between.

V usage is TRBV11-1 and J usage is TRBJ2-3; 9 nucleotides match TRBD2. The CDR3 is 16 amino acids. With V trimmed by 1 base and J by 3 bases, 5 bases remained unmatched. The germline V gene encodes CDR1 SGHAT and CDR2 FQDESV (reference sequence). CDR3 in amino acids: CASSLDGGGATDTQYF. CDR3 nucleotides: TGTGCCAGCAGCTTAGACGGCGGGGGGGCGACAGATACGCAGTATTTT.

The V and J genes are TRBV25-1 and TRBJ1-4; 9 nucleotides line up with TRBD1. The CDR3 extends over 16 amino acids. The V and J ends lost 5 bases and 8 bases, in that order; junction bases with no gene match: 12. Germline V gene data show CDR1 as MGHDK and CDR2 as SYGVNS. The CDR3 reads CASSSTPQGAREKLFF. CDR3 in DNA: TGTGCCAGCAGTTCCACCCCACAGGGGGCGCGGGAAAAACTGTTTTTT.

The chain couples TRBV29-1 to TRBJ2-2; 10 nucleotides align to TRBD2. The CDR3 has 18 residues. Germline V gene data show CDR1 as SQVTM and CDR2 as ANQGSEA. Trimming cost V 4 bases and J 0 bases; bases outside gene matches: 11. CDR3 coding DNA: TGCAGCGTTGGAAGAATGGGGCTAGCGGGAGCGAACACCGGGGAGCTGTTTTTT. Translation: CSVGRMGLAGANTGELFF.

V gene TRBV7-8 combines with J gene TRBJ2-3; D is possibly TRBD1 (6 bases). The V end lost 6 bases, the J end lost 6 bases, and 13 bases lay between the germline ends. The CDR3 totals 13 residues. The germline gives CDR1 SGHVS, CDR2 FQNEAQ. The CDR3 reads CASSSGGLDTQYF. CDR3 in DNA: TGTGCCAGCAGTTCTGGGGGCTTGGATACGCAGTATTTT.

This clone was observed a few times. V gene TRBV7-9 combines with J gene TRBJ1-1; perhaps TRBD1 as D (5 bases). The V end lost 6 bases, the J end lost 2 bases, and 10 bases lay between the germline ends. CDR3 length: 13 residues. Germline lookup yields CDR1 SEHNR and CDR2 FQNEAQ (reference sequence). The DNA for the CDR3 is TGTGCCAGCAGGCAACAGGAAAACACTGAAGCTTTCTTT. This translates into CASRQQENTEAFF.

The genes are TRBV7-9 and TRBJ1-1; tentatively, D is TRBD1 (6 bases). Trimming removed 3 bases from V and 0 bases from J, with 8 bases in between. This CDR3 is built from 14 residues. Germline V gene sequence: CDR1 SEHNR, CDR2 FQNEAQ (reference sequence). The CDR3 protein is CASSLGAMNTEAFF. The DNA for the CDR3 is TGTGCCAGCAGCTTGGGGGCTATGAACACTGAAGCTTTCTTT.

This clone ranks as medium-sized. This chain connects TRBV6-1 to TRBJ2-3; 9 bases align to TRBD1. The CDR3 loop spans 15 amino acids. Trimming took 5 bases from V and 1 from J; bases not matched to a gene: 4. Germline CDR1 is MNHNS and CDR2 is SASEGT. The CDR3 is CASSRQGVGTDTQYF. CDR3 in DNA: TGTGCCAGCAGTAGACAGGGGGTCGGCACAGATACGCAGTATTTT.